These 10 T cell receptor beta chains share one sample of origin, sequenced in a study of OX40 agonist ivuxolimab in advanced cancers. The library was produced with the immunoSEQ multiplex PCR assay. Here the immuneACCESS table is served through TCRdb, limited to in-frame sequences with V and J called. Missing clones are a known gap in these copies; in checked studies unresolved V genes cover under half, and the rest lacks a known reason. Counted in this sample were around 65,000 clones; about 85% of them appeared once. 0.35% of the sample lies in the top ten. The sequenced sample was CD4+ or CD8+ T cells sorted from blood, obtained in a trial of the OX40 agonist ivuxolimab. These receptors were collected from an adult with an advanced solid tumor such as melanoma, head and neck, liver or kidney cancer.

The chain carries TRBV6-4 and TRBJ1-3; the D gene is possibly TRBD1 (5 bases). V lost 6 bases, J lost 4 bases, and 13 bases lay in between. Per germline, CDR1 MRHNA and CDR2 SNTAGT. This CDR3 region has 14 residues. The CDR3 nucleotides are TGTGCCAGCAGCGAGACAGCAGCAGGAAACACCATATATTTT. Amino acids: CASSETAAGNTIYF.

This clone was found once. The chain is built from TRBV11-2 and TRBJ2-7, with a tentative D call TRBD1 (6 bases). The CDR3 runs to 15 residues. V was clipped by 5 bases and J by 1 base, with 15 bases between them. From germline, CDR1 is SGHAT and CDR2 FQNNGV. CDR3 sequence reads: CASSPGTHNSYEQYF. In DNA, the CDR3 is TGTGCCAGCAGCCCCGGGACACACAATTCCTACGAGCAGTACTTC.

The chain has TRBV9 and TRBJ1-1; D is possibly TRBD1 (5 bases). CDR1 and CDR2 (germline): SGDLS, YYNGEE. V was cut by 4 bases and J by 5 bases, with 15 bases left in between. The CDR3 spans 14 residues. CDR3 protein: CASSTHQGSTEAFF. The CDR3 DNA follows: TGTGCCAGCAGCACACACCAGGGATCAACTGAAGCTTTCTTT.

This clone has a single count. The rearrangement joins TRBV11-2 to TRBJ1-1; D perhaps matches TRBD1 (5 bases). Germline CDR1 reads SGHAT; CDR2 reads FQNNGV. The CDR3 covers 15 residues. V was pared by 1 base and J by 3 bases, with 12 bases between. The CDR3 loop is CASSLGAGSYTEAFF. In DNA, the CDR3 is TGTGCCAGCAGCTTAGGGGCAGGGAGCTACACTGAAGCTTTCTTT. Drawing the rest from reference TRBV11-2 and TRBJ1-1, the complete variable domain is EAGVAQSPRYKIIEKRQSVAFWCNPISGHATLYWYQQILGQGPKLLIQFQNNGVVDDSQLPKDRFSAERLKGVDSTLKIQPAKLEDSAVYLCASSLGAGSYTEAFFGQGTRLTVV.

The rearrangement joins TRBV7-6 to TRBJ1-4, with 7 bases identical to TRBD1. There are 13 residues in the CDR3. V shed 5 bases and J 6 bases; nucleotides not matched to a gene: 3. In germline, CDR1 is SGHVS, CDR2 FNYEAQ. This chain's CDR3 is CASSIGTDEKLFF. In DNA form, the CDR3 reads TGTGCCAGCAGCATCGGGACAGATGAAAAACTGTTTTTT.

The chain joins TRBV25-1 to TRBJ2-5; the D gene is possibly TRBD1 (7 bases). V was cut by 0 bases and J by 4 bases, with 18 bases left in between. There are 17 residues in the CDR3. Germline V gene sequence: CDR1 MGHDK, CDR2 SYGVNS. CDR3 loop: CASSEYKYGQGGETQYF. CDR3 DNA: TGTGCCAGCAGTGAATATAAGTATGGGCAGGGGGGAGAGACCCAGTACTTC.

This chain links TRBV5-6 with TRBJ2-3, with TRBD1 as a possible D gene (6 bases). The V end was cut by 4 bases, the J end by 0 bases, with 12 bases between. The germline V gene has CDR1 SGHDT and CDR2 YYEEEE. This CDR3 has 15 amino acids. CDR3 nucleotide sequence: TGTGCCAGCAGCCCCGGACAGAGCAGCACAGATACGCAGTATTTT. It is translated as CASSPGQSSTDTQYF.

By sample fraction, this clone is medium-sized. This chain connects TRBV10-3 to TRBJ1-2; D gene uncertain. V gave up 6 bases and J gave up 7 bases, with 21 bases separating them. The V gene's germline CDR1 is ENHRY and CDR2 SYGVKD. The CDR3 is 15 amino acids. CDR3 nucleotides: TGTGCCATCAGAATCGACGGGCAGGCCCGGGGTGGCTACACCTTC. This codes for CAIRIDGQARGGYTF.

The chain uses TRBV30 and TRBJ2-5, with TRBD2 matching 12 bases. The junction had 1 base not matched to a gene; V was cut back by 0 bases and J by 5 bases. The CDR3 consists of 14 residues. Germline V gene sequence: CDR1 GTSNPN, CDR2 SVGIG (reference sequence). In nucleotides, the CDR3 is TGTGCCTGGAGTGTAGGGACTAGCGGGGAGACCCAGTACTTC. This encodes CAWSVGTSGETQYF.

The rearrangement links TRBV5-1 to TRBJ2-2; D possibly uses TRBD1 or TRBD2 (5 bases each). This CDR3 has 15 amino acids. CDR1 is SGHRS, CDR2 YFSETQ, per germline. V dropped 4 bases and J dropped 0 bases, with 10 bases sitting between them. The chain's CDR3 is CASSRGPPNTGELFF. CDR3 DNA sequence: TGCGCCAGCAGCCGGGGACCACCGAACACCGGGGAGCTGTTTTTT.